These 20 T cell receptor beta chains share one sample of origin, sequenced in a study of T cell changes during pregnancy in multiple sclerosis. TCRdb keeps only in-frame clones here, not all; method: immunoSEQ multiplex PCR. The repertoire consists of more than 80,000 clones, with roughly 90% occurring once and the leading ten covering approximately 1.5%. This specimen was peripheral blood, taken after pregnancy. These receptors all come from a female donor with multiple sclerosis, enrolled in a pregnancy study.

V and J are TRBV27 and TRBJ2-2; 11 positions agree with TRBD2. The CDR3 contains 15 residues. The germline gives CDR1 MNHEY, CDR2 SMNVEV (reference sequence). Losses at the gene ends were 6 bases for V and 3 bases for J; bases not matched to a gene: 3. DNA of the CDR3: TGTGCCAGCAGCTTACTAGCGGGAGACACCGGGGAGCTGTTTTTT. Translated, it gives CASSLLAGDTGELFF.

The V gene is TRBV7-3, the J gene TRBJ2-5, with 13 bases lining up with TRBD2. There are 17 residues in the CDR3. V gave up 2 bases and J gave up 4 bases; unmatched junction bases: 7. Germline-derived CDR1 and CDR2 are SGHTA and FQGTGA. The CDR3 region has the DNA TGTGCCAGCAGCTTATCCGGACTAGCGGGGGCCGGAGAGACCCAGTACTTC. This codes for CASSLSGLAGAGETQYF. The full variable domain, rest sourced from reference TRBV7-3 and TRBJ2-5, is GAGVSQTPSNKVTEKGKYVELRCDPISGHTALYWYRQSLGQGPEFLIYFQGTGAADDSGLPNDRFFAVRPEGSVSTLKIQRTERGDSAVYLCASSLSGLAGAGETQYFGPGTRLLVL.

V is TRBV28 and J is TRBJ1-1; perhaps TRBD1 as D (5 bases). With 2 bases removed from V and 7 bases from J, the gap between germline ends came to 14 bases. The CDR3 totals 14 residues. In germline, CDR1 is MDHEN, CDR2 SYDVKM. CDR3 region: CASSLDPGQVEAFF. CDR3 nucleotides: TGTGCCAGCAGTTTAGACCCAGGGCAGGTTGAAGCTTTCTTT.

The V and J genes are TRBV4-1 and TRBJ1-2; D is unresolved. The CDR3 has 13 amino acids. Trimming left V 0 bases short and J 7 bases short, with 9 bases between. CDR1 and CDR2 from the germline V gene are MGHRA and YSYEKL. The CDR3 loop reads CASSQDTPGGYTF. CDR3 nucleotides: TGCGCCAGCAGCCAAGACACCCCCGGTGGCTACACCTTC.

The genes are TRBV6-1 and TRBJ1-2, with a tentative D call TRBD1 (6 bases). V gave up 2 bases and J gave up 8 bases, with 12 bases separating them. Germline V gene data show CDR1 as MNHNS and CDR2 as SASEGT. The CDR3 has 13 residues. As DNA, the CDR3 is TGTGCCAGCAGTGAATGGCCCAGGGGCGGCTACACCTTC. This gives the protein CASSEWPRGGYTF.

The V and J genes are TRBV5-4 and TRBJ1-6, with 12 bases aligning to TRBD1. The germline gives CDR1 SGHNT, CDR2 YYREEE (reference sequence). J was trimmed by 12 bases and V by 1 base; bases with no gene match: 14. This CDR3 contains 18 residues. CDR3 DNA sequence: TGTGCCAGCAGCTTGCGGTTAGGGGGACAGGGGGCTCAGGGACCCCTCCACTTT. Amino acids: CASSLRLGGQGAQGPLHF. The full variable domain, in which reference TRBV5-4 and TRBJ1-6 provide the parts outside the CDR3, is ETGVTQSPTHLIKTRGQQVTLRCSSQSGHNTVSWYQQALGQGPQFIFQYYREEENGRGNFPPRFSGLQFPNYSSELNVNALELDDSALYLCASSLRLGGQGAQGPLHFGNGTRLTVT.

The rearrangement links TRBV2 to TRBJ1-5; TRBD1 matches 11 bases. Germline CDR1 reads SNHLY; CDR2 reads FYNNEI. The CDR3 spans 13 residues. Trimming removed 6 bases from V and 7 bases from J; junction bases left unmatched: 2. The DNA for the CDR3 is TGTGCCAGCAGCGGACAGGGGGCCCAGCCCCAGCATTTT. The encoded protein is CASSGQGAQPQHF. Full variable domain (rest looked up from reference TRBV2 and TRBJ1-5): EPEVTQTPSHQVTQMGQEVILRCVPISNHLYFYWYRQILGQKVEFLVSFYNNEISEKSEIFDDQFSVERPDGSNFTLKIRSTKLEDSAMYFCASSGQGAQPQHFGDGTRLSIL.

The V call is TRBV11-2, the J call TRBJ2-2, with 8 positions matching TRBD1. CDR1 and CDR2 from the germline V gene are SGHAT and FQNNGV. After removal of 3 bases from V and 1 base from J, the junction contained 1 base not matched to a gene. This CDR3 is built from 15 residues. The CDR3 region has the DNA TGTGCCAGCAGCTTCGGACAGGGGAACACCGGGGAGCTGTTTTTT. Encoded protein: CASSFGQGNTGELFF.

The V and J genes are TRBV7-9 and TRBJ2-5; TRBD1 agrees at 8 bases. The germline V gene encodes CDR1 SEHNR and CDR2 FQNEAQ (reference sequence). The junction had 5 bases not matched to a gene; V was cut back by 4 bases and J by 4 bases. The CDR3 totals 14 residues. In DNA, the CDR3 is TGTGCCAGCAGCTCATCGACAGGGGCAGAGACCCAGTACTTC. It is translated as CASSSSTGAETQYF.

The chain has TRBV4-1 and TRBJ2-7; 11 nucleotides line up with TRBD1. Germline trimming cut 0 bases from V and 5 bases from J; bases unmatched to any gene: 3. The CDR3 is made up of 15 amino acids. Germline CDR1 MGHRA, CDR2 YSYEKL. CDR3 in DNA: TGCGCCAGCAGCCAAGATGGGACAGGGGGGAACGAGCAGTACTTC. This sequence encodes CASSQDGTGGNEQYF.

This sequence joins TRBV2 and TRBJ2-7, with 8 positions matching TRBD2. The CDR3 is 15 residues long. Germline loops: CDR1 SNHLY, CDR2 FYNNEI. With 1 base clipped from V and 3 bases from J, the junction kept 5 bases outside the gene matches. CDR3 loop: CASSEDWGTSYEQYF. Here the CDR3 DNA reads TGTGCCAGCAGTGAAGACTGGGGGACTAGCTACGAGCAGTACTTC.

The V gene is TRBV7-9, the J gene TRBJ1-1, with 9 bases matching TRBD1. Germline assignment: CDR1 SEHNR and CDR2 FQNEAQ (reference sequence). This CDR3 contains 17 residues. Trimming took 0 bases from V and 1 from J; bases not matched to a gene: 6. In nucleotides, the CDR3 is TGTGCCAGCAGCTTAGCCTTTTACAGGGGGCGGAACACTGAAGCTTTCTTT. This sequence encodes CASSLAFYRGRNTEAFF.

This clone was counted a single time. The chain uses TRBV9 and TRBJ2-1, with 13 bases lining up with TRBD2. CDR1 is SGDLS and CDR2 is YYNGEE in the germline V gene. V trimming: 2 bases; J trimming: 3 bases; junction bases outside the gene matches: 5. This CDR3 spans 17 amino acids. CDR3 region: CASSVSRTSGSYNEQFF. CDR3 coding DNA: TGTGCCAGCAGCGTCTCCCGGACTAGCGGGAGCTACAATGAGCAGTTCTTC.

The chain couples TRBV5-1 to TRBJ2-2, with 7 nucleotides matching TRBD2. Unmatched junction bases numbered 6, after V lost 0 bases and J lost 7 bases. CDR1 is SGHRS and CDR2 is YFSETQ in the germline V gene. The CDR3 is 15 residues long. CDR3 in DNA: TGCGCCAGCAGCTTGGTGGGCCGGGAGGTCGGGGAGCTGTTTTTT. Translated, it gives CASSLVGREVGELFF.

The chain combines TRBV4-1 with TRBJ2-5; tentative D call: TRBD2 (5 bases). Germline V gives CDR1 MGHRA, CDR2 YSYEKL. V lost 0 bases and J lost 7, with 12 bases in between. The CDR3 runs to 14 residues. CDR3 coding DNA: TGCGCCAGCAGCCAAGACAGCACGAGCGGGACCCAGTACTTC. Amino acid sequence: CASSQDSTSGTQYF.

The CDR3 is CASREQGGSNQPQHF. For the CDR3, the DNA is TGTGCCAGCAGAGAACAGGGAGGGAGCAATCAGCCCCAGCATTTT. J is TRBJ1-5 and V is TRBV6-5; tentative D call: TRBD1 (6 bases). Trimming cost V 6 bases and J 1 base, with 13 bases left between them. Germline V gene lookup returns CDR1 MNHEY and CDR2 SVGAGI. This CDR3 has 15 amino acids.

J is TRBJ2-4 and V is TRBV13, with TRBD1 as a possible D gene (5 bases). Germline V gene sequence: CDR1 PRHDT, CDR2 FYEKMQ (reference sequence). The CDR3 runs to 13 residues. The V end was cut by 2 bases, the J end by 7 bases, with 9 bases between. The CDR3 region is CASSLQGWNIQYF. As DNA, the CDR3 is TGTGCCAGCAGCTTACAGGGCTGGAACATTCAGTACTTC. The full variable domain, with the rest looked up from reference TRBV13 and TRBJ2-4, is AAGVIQSPRHLIKEKRETATLKCYPIPRHDTVYWYQQGPGQDPQFLISFYEKMQSDKGSIPDRFSAQQFSDYHSELNMSSLELGDSALYFCASSLQGWNIQYFGAGTRLSVL.

The V call is TRBV11-2, the J call TRBJ1-2, with unresolved D. The ends were cut back, 1 base at V and 2 bases at J, with 14 bases in the middle. The CDR3 totals 16 residues. CDR1 is SGHAT and CDR2 is FQNNGV in the germline V gene. The CDR3 DNA reads as TGTGCCAGCAGCTTAGTTCGGGAGTCCCAGAACTATGGCTACACCTTC. Protein sequence: CASSLVRESQNYGYTF.

The genes are TRBV10-3 and TRBJ1-3, with D possibly TRBD1 on 5 matching bases. The germline V gene has CDR1 ENHRY and CDR2 SYGVKD. The CDR3 covers 17 residues. Trimming pared 0 bases from V and 0 bases from J, leaving 12 bases between. The CDR3 DNA is TGTGCCATCAGTGAGTCGATTATCAGGGACTCTGGAAACACCATATATTTT. Its translation is CAISESIIRDSGNTIYF.

The rearrangement joins TRBV15 to TRBJ2-5, with D tentatively TRBD1 (5 bases). Trimming left V 0 bases short and J 4 bases short, with 15 bases between. This CDR3 comprises 16 residues. The germline gives CDR1 LNHNV, CDR2 YYDKDF (reference sequence). The DNA of the CDR3 is TGTGCCACCAGCAGAGACCCGGACCTAAGGGGAGAGACCCAGTACTTC. It yields the protein CATSRDPDLRGETQYF.